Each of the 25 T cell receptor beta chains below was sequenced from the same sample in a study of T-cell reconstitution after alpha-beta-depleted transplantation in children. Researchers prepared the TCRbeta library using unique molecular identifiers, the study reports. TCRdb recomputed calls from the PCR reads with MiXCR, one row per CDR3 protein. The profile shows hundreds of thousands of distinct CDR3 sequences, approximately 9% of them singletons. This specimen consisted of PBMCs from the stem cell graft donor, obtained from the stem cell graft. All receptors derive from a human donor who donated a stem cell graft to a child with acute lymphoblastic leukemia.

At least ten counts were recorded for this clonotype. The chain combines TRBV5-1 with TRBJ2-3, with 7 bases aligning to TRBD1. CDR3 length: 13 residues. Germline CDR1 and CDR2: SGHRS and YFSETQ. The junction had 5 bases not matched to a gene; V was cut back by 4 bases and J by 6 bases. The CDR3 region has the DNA TGCGCCAGCAGCACCCGACAGGGTGATACGCAGTATTTT. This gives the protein CASSTRQGDTQYF.

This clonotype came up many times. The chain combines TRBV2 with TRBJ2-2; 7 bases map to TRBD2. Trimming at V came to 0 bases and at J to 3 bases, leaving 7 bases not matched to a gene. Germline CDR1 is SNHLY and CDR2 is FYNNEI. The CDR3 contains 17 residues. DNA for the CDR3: TGTGCCAGCAGTGAAGCGCTTGGAGCGGGGTACACCGGGGAGCTGTTTTTT. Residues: CASSEALGAGYTGELFF.

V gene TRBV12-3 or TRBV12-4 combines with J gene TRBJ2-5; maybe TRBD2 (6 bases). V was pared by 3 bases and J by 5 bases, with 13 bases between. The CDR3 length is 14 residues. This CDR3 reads CASSFREEGETQYF. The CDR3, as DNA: TGTGCCAGCAGTTTCAGGGAGGAGGGGGAGACCCAGTACTTC.

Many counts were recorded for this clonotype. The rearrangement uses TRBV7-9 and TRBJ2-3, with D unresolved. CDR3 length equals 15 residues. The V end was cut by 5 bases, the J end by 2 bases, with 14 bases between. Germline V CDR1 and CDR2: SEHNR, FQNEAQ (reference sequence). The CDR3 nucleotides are TGTGCCAGCAGCCACAGACGAAGTATCACAGATACGCAGTATTTT. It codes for CASSHRRSITDTQYF. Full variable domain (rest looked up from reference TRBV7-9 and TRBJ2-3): DTGVSQNPRHKITKRGQNVTFRCDPISEHNRLYWYRQTLGQGPEFLTYFQNEAQLEKSRLLSDRFSAERPKGSFSTLEIQRTEQGDSAMYLCASSHRRSITDTQYFGPGTRLTVL.

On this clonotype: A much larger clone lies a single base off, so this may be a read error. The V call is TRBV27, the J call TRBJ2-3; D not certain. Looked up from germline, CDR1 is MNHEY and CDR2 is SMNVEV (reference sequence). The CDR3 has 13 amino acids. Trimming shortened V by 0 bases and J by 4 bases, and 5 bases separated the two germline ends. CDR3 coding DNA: TGTGCCAGCAGTTTATCCTTCGCAGATACGCAGTATTTT. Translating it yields CASSLSFADTQYF.

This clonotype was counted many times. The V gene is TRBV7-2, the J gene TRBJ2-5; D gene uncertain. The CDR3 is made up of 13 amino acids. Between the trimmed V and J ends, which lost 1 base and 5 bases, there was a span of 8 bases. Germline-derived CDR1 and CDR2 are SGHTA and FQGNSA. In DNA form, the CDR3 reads TGTGCCAGCAGCTTAGATAATGGGGAGACCCAGTACTTC. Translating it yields CASSLDNGETQYF.

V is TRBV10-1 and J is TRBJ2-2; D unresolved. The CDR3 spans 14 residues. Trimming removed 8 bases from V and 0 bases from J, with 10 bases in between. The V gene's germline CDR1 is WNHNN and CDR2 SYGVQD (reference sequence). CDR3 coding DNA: TGCGCCAGCGGAGTCCTTTCGAACACCGGGGAGCTGTTTTTT. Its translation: CASGVLSNTGELFF.

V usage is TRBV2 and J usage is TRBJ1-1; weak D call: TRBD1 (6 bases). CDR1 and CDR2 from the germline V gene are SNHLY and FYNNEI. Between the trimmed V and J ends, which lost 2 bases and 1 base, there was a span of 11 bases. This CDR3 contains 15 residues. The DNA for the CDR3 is TGTGCCAGCAGTGAAAGTGGGGGCGCGAACACTGAAGCTTTCTTT. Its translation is CASSESGGANTEAFF.

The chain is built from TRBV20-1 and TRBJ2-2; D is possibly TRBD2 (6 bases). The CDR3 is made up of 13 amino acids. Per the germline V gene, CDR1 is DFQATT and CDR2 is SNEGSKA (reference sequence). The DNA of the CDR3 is TGCAGCGGAGGGGTGTCGGGCACCGGGGAGCTGTTTTTT. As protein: CSGGVSGTGELFF.

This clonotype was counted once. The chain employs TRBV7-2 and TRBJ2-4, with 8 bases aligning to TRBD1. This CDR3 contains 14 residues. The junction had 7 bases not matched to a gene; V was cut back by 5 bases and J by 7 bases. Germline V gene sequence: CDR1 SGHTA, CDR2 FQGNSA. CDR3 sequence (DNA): TGTGCCAGCAGCGTCCAGGGACAGGATAACATTCAGTACTTC. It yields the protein CASSVQGQDNIQYF. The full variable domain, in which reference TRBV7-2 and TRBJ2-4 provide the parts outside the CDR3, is GAGVSQSPSNKVTEKGKDVELRCDPISGHTALYWYRQSLGQGLEFLIYFQGNSAPDKSGLPSDRFSAERTGGSVSTLTIQRTQQEDSAVYLCASSVQGQDNIQYFGAGTRLSVL.

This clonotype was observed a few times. Here the CDR3 reads CSAEVYGYTF. CDR3 sequence (DNA): TGCAGTGCTGAGGTCTATGGCTACACCTTC. V usage is TRBV20-1 and J usage is TRBJ1-2, with D unresolved. The CDR3 length is 10 residues. The germline V gene encodes CDR1 DFQATT and CDR2 SNEGSKA (reference sequence). V lost 5 bases to trimming and J lost 4 bases, with 5 bases between them.

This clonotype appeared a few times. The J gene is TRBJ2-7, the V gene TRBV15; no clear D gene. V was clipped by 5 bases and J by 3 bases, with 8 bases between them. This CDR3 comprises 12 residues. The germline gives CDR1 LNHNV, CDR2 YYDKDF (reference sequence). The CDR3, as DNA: TGTGCCACCAGCGCCTCGAACTACGAGCAGTACTTC. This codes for CATSASNYEQYF.

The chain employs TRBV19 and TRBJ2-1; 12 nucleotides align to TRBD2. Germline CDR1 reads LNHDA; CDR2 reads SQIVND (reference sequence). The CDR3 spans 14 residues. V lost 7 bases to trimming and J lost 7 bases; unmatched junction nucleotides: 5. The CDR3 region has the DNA TGTGCCAGTAACTCCGGGACTAGCGGGAATGAGCAGTTCTTC. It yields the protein CASNSGTSGNEQFF. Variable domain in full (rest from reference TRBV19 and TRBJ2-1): DGGITQSPKYLFRKEGQNVTLSCEQNLNHDAMYWYRQDPGQGLRLIYYSQIVNDFQKGDIAEGYSVSREKKESFPLTVTSAQKNPTAFYLCASNSGTSGNEQFFGPGTRLTVL.

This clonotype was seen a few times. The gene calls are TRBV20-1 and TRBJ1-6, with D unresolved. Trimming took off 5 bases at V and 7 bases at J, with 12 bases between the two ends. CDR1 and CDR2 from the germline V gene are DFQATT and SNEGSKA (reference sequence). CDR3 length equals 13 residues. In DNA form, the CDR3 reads TGCAGTGCTCATCAGACCAAGAATTCACCCCTCCACTTT. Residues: CSAHQTKNSPLHF.

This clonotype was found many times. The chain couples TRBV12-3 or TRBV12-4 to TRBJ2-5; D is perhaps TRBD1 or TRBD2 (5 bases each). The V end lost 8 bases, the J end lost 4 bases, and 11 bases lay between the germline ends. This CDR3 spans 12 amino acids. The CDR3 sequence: CASRGVGETQYF. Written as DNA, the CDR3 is TGTGCCAGCCGAGGGGTGGGAGAGACCCAGTACTTC.

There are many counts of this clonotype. This CDR3 reads CSAWTSGDNEQFF. The CDR3 DNA reads TGCAGTGCCTGGACTAGCGGGGACAATGAGCAGTTCTTC. This chain links TRBV20-1 with TRBJ2-1; 12 bases align to TRBD2. Per germline, CDR1 DFQATT and CDR2 SNEGSKA (reference sequence). The trim removed 6 bases at V and 5 bases at J, leaving 2 bases unmatched. The CDR3 loop spans 13 amino acids.

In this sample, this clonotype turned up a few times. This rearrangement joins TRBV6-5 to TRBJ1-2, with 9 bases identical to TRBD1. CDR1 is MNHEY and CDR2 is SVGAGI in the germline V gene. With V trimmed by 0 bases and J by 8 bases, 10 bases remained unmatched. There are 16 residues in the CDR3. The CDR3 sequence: CASSYSGTGTGLGYTF. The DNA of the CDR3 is TGTGCCAGCAGTTACTCGGGGACCGGGACAGGGCTCGGCTACACCTTC.

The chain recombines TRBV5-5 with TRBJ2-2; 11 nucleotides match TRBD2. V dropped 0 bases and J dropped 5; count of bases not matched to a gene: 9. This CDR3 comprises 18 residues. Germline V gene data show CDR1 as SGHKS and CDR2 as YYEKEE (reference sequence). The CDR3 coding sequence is TGTGCCAGCAGCTTGGAGTTGGGACTAGCGGTGCTAACCGGGGAGCTGTTTTTT. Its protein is CASSLELGLAVLTGELFF.

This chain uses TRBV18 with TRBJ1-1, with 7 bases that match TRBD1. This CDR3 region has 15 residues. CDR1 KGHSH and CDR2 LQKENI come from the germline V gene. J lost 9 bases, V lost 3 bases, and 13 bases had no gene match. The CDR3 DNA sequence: TGTGCCAGCTCACCTCAGTCCGACAGGGCGTTAAAAGCTTTCTTT. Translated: CASSPQSDRALKAFF.

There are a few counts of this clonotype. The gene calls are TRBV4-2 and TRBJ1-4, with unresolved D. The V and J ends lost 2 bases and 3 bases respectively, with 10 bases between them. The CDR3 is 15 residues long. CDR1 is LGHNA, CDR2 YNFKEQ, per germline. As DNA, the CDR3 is TGTGCCAGCAGCCAATTAGACGGTTCTAATGAAAAACTGTTTTTT. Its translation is CASSQLDGSNEKLFF.

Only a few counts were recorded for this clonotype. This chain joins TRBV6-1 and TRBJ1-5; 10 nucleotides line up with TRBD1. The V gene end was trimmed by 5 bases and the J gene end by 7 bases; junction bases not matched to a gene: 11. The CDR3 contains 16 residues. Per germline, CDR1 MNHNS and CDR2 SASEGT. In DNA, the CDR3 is TGTGCCAGCAGTACGGGACAGGGGCCGAGAGGGCAGCCCCAGCATTTT. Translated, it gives CASSTGQGPRGQPQHF.

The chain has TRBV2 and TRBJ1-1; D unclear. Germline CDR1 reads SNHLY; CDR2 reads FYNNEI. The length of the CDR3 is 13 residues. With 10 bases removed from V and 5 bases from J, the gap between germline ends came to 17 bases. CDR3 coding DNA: TGTGCCATCCCAAGGGCCCTGGGGACTGAAGCTTTCTTT. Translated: CAIPRALGTEAFF.

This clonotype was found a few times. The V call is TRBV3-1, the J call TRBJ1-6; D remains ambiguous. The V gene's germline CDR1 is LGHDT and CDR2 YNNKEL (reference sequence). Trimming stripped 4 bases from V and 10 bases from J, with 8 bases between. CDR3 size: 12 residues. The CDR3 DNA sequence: TGTGCCAGCAGCCTTAACCACTCACCCCTCCACTTT. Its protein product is CASSLNHSPLHF.

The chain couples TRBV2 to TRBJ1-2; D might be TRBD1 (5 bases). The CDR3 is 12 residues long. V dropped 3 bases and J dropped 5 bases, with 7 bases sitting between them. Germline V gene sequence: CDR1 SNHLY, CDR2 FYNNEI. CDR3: CASSERTYGYTF. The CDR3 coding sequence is TGTGCCAGCAGTGAGCGGACATATGGCTACACCTTC.

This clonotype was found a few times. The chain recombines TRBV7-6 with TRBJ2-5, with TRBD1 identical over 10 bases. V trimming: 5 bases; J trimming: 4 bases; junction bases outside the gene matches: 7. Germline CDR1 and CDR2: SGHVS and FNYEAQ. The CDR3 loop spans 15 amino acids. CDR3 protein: CASSRRQGAPETQYF. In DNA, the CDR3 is TGTGCCAGCAGCCGAAGACAGGGGGCTCCAGAGACCCAGTACTTC.